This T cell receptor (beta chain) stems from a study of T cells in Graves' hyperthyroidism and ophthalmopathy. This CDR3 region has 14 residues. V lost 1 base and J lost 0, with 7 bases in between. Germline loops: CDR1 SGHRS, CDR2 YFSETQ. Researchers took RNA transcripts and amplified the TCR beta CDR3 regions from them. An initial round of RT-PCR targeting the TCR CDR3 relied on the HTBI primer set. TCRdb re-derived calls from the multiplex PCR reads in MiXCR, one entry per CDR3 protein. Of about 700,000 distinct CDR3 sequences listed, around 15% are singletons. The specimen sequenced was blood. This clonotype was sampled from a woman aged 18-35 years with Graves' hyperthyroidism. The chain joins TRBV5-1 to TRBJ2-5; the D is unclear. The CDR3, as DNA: TGCGCCAGCAGCTTGAAGGAGTACCAAGAGACCCAGTACTTC. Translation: CASSLKEYQETQYF. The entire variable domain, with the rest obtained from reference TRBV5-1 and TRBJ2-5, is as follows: KAGVTQTPRYLIKTRGQQVTLSCSPISGHRSVSWYQQTPGQGLQFLFEYFSETQRNKGNFPGRFSGRQFSNSRSEMNVSTLELGDSALYLCASSLKEYQETQYFGPGTRLLVL.